The text below deals with one T cell receptor (beta chain). The data stem from a study of T cells after yellow fever vaccination. TCRdb reprocessed the 5' RACE reads with MiXCR, giving one entry per CDR3 protein. Seen here are hundreds of thousands of distinct CDR3 sequences, around an eighth observed once, and the top ten hold around 3%. V was clipped by 7 bases and J by 7 bases, with 19 bases between them. This CDR3 region has 14 residues. This receptor was obtained from a man aged 18 to 35 who received the YFV17D yellow fever vaccine. Sequencing was performed on CD4+ T cells sorted from PBMCs, taken 15 days after the yellow fever booster vaccination. J is TRBJ1-1 and V is TRBV12-3 or TRBV12-4, with D possibly being TRBD1 (6 bases). CDR3 coding DNA: TGTGCCAGCATCCCGGGACACCGAGGACTTGAAGCTTTCTTT. This encodes CASIPGHRGLEAFF.